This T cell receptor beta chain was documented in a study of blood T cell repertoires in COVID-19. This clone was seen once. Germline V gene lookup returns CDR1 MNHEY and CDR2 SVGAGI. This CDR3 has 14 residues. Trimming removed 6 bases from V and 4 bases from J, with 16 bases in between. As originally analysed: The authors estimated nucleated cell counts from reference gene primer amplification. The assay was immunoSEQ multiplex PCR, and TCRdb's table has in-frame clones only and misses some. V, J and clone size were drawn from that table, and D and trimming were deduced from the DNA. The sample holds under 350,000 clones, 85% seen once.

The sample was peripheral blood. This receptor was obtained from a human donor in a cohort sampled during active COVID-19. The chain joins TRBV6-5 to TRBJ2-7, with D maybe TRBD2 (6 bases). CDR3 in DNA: TGTGCCAGCAGCTCCAGACTAGAACTATACGAGCAGTACTTC. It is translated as CASSSRLELYEQYF.